The 23 T cell receptor beta chains presented below share a single source sample, sequenced in a study of OX40 agonist ivuxolimab in advanced cancers. The protocol used for the library was the immunoSEQ multiplex PCR assay. Entries here come from immuneACCESS through TCRdb and include only in-frame sequences with V and J called. Some clones fail to appear in such tables; in the studies checked, an unresolved V gene covers under half of the shortfall, and the cause of the remainder is unknown. In this sample the table shows tens of thousands of clones, around four fifths of which occur a single time. The leading ten clones occupy around 3.9% of the sample. The starting material was CD4+ or CD8+ T cells sorted from blood, obtained in a trial of the OX40 agonist ivuxolimab. The receptors stem from an adult with an advanced solid tumor such as melanoma, head and neck, liver or kidney cancer.

The chain employs TRBV28 and TRBJ1-2, with D uncertain. CDR1 is MDHEN, CDR2 SYDVKM, per germline. Trimming stripped 7 bases from V and 2 bases from J, with 20 bases between. The CDR3 covers 16 residues. The CDR3 region has the DNA TGTGCCAGCACCCTACTGTCAGGCAGCTGGAACTATGGCTACACCTTC. Translated: CASTLLSGSWNYGYTF.

The rearrangement uses TRBV6-6 and TRBJ1-2, with TRBD1 matching 8 bases. V shed 0 bases, J shed 4 bases, and the junction held 1 base outside the gene matches. The CDR3 runs 14 residues. The germline V gene encodes CDR1 MNHNY and CDR2 SVGAGI (reference sequence). The CDR3 nucleotides read TGTGCCAGCAGTTACTCTACAGGGGGCTATGGCTACACCTTC. Translating it yields CASSYSTGGYGYTF.

This chain connects TRBV6-6 to TRBJ2-2; D not resolved. Germline V gives CDR1 MNHNY, CDR2 SVGAGI (reference sequence). This CDR3 is 14 amino acids long. Trimming pared 7 bases from V and 3 bases from J, leaving 12 bases between. CDR3 residues: CASNSRPYTGELFF. CDR3 nucleotide sequence: TGTGCCAGCAATTCGCGCCCGTACACCGGGGAGCTGTTTTTT.

About this clone itself: The final CDR3 position lacks the conserved phenylalanine or tryptophan, pointing to a likely read error. It is unclear where the CDR3 begins or ends on the DNA, so no DNA is shown, and the CDR3 is as TCRdb lists it. J is TRBJ1-1 and V is TRBV6-1; the table's D call TRBD1 went unverified against the DNA. From its first to its last residue, the CDR3 has 13 amino acids. Germline-derived CDR1 and CDR2 are MNHNS and SASEGT. The chain's CDR3 is CASSEGSGRGPSL.

The chain carries TRBV7-8 and TRBJ1-5, with TRBD1 matching 7 bases. This CDR3 has 17 residues. Germline CDR1 SGHVS, CDR2 FQNEAQ. With V trimmed by 1 base and J by 2 bases, 8 bases remained unmatched. DNA of the CDR3: TGTGCCAGCAGCTTAGTGGGTTGGGACAGACGCAATCAGCCCCAGCATTTT. Translating it yields CASSLVGWDRRNQPQHF.

The J gene is TRBJ2-5, the V gene TRBV18; D is perhaps TRBD2 (5 bases). CDR3 length: 14 amino acids. Germline loops: CDR1 KGHSH, CDR2 LQKENI. V lost 3 bases and J lost 2, with 10 bases in between. CDR3 region: CASSPSSGQETQYF. Written as DNA, the CDR3 is TGTGCCAGCTCACCCTCCAGCGGACAAGAGACCCAGTACTTC.

The CDR3, as DNA: TGTGCCAGCAGTCCTGGGACAGGGGCGGGTAGCAATCAGCCCCAGCATTTT. Its translation is CASSPGTGAGSNQPQHF. The rearrangement uses TRBV27 and TRBJ1-5, with 10 nucleotides matching TRBD1. V lost 5 bases, J lost 0 bases, and 7 bases stayed unmatched. The CDR3 is made up of 17 amino acids. Germline assignment: CDR1 MNHEY and CDR2 SMNVEV (reference sequence).

V gene TRBV7-8 combines with J gene TRBJ2-2, with 8 bases that match TRBD2. The CDR3 covers 12 residues. The germline CDR1 and CDR2 sequences are SGHVS and FQNEAQ. V lost 5 bases and J lost 9; bases outside the gene matches: 2. DNA of the CDR3: TGTGCCAGCAGCGGCGGGGGGCGGGAGCTGTTTTTT. Protein sequence: CASSGGGRELFF.

This sequence joins TRBV19 and TRBJ1-2; 7 bases line up with TRBD1. The V segment lost 9 bases and the J segment 4 bases; nucleotides outside the gene matches: 14. This CDR3 has 15 residues. Per the germline V gene, CDR1 is LNHDA and CDR2 is SQIVND (reference sequence). CDR3 loop: CASWDSGRSAYGYTF. The CDR3 bases are TGTGCCAGCTGGGACAGTGGGAGATCGGCCTATGGCTACACCTTC.

The sample holds one count of this clone. The genes are TRBV7-8 and TRBJ2-3; 11 nucleotides line up with TRBD2. The V and J ends lost 2 bases and 2 bases, in that order; junction bases with no gene match: 15. Germline V CDR1 and CDR2: SGHVS, FQNEAQ. The CDR3 is made up of 20 amino acids. DNA for the CDR3: TGTGCCAGCAGCTTAAGGTCCCGGGGACGACTAGCGGGGAACACAGATACGCAGTATTTT. Protein: CASSLRSRGRLAGNTDTQYF.

The chain uses TRBV19 and TRBJ2-7; TRBD1 matches 7 bases. The ends lost 3 bases at V and 2 bases at J; junction bases unmatched: 7. Germline CDR1 and CDR2: LNHDA and SQIVND (reference sequence). The CDR3 is made up of 15 amino acids. The CDR3 sequence is CASSIEDRLTYEQYF. CDR3 nucleotide sequence: TGTGCCAGTAGTATTGAGGACAGGCTCACCTACGAGCAGTACTTC.

The chain has TRBV4-1 and TRBJ2-1, with TRBD1 as a possible D gene (5 bases). The germline CDR1 and CDR2 sequences are MGHRA and YSYEKL. V lost 0 bases, J lost 0 bases, and 12 bases lay in between. The CDR3 has 17 amino acids. The CDR3 loop reads CASSQEDIAFSYNEQFF. DNA of the CDR3: TGCGCCAGCAGCCAAGAGGACATCGCTTTCTCCTACAATGAGCAGTTCTTC.

The chain employs TRBV21-1 and TRBJ1-5; the table's D call of TRBD1 was not tested on the DNA. TRBV21-1 is tagged as a pseudogene. The CDR3 spans 15 residues. Written as DNA, the CDR3 is TGTGCCAGCACTCTATCCGGACAGGGTGGACAGCCCCAGCATTTT. Amino acids: CASTLSGQGGQPQHF.

The genes are TRBV4-2 and TRBJ1-3; D possibly corresponds to TRBD1 (6 bases). In germline, CDR1 is LGHNA, CDR2 YNFKEQ. The germline V and J ends were trimmed by 5 bases and 5 bases, with 13 bases remaining between them. The CDR3 has 14 residues. The DNA of the CDR3 is TGTGCCAGCAGCGCACAGGGTCTCAGAAACACCATATATTTT. As protein: CASSAQGLRNTIYF.

CDR3 coding DNA: TGTGCTAGTGGCCGAGATCCCTCGAGGCAGTACTTC. This gives the protein CASGRDPSRQYF. The chain combines TRBV12-5 with TRBJ2-7; D is ambiguous. The CDR3 length is 12 residues. The V end was cut by 6 bases, the J end by 9 bases, with 15 bases between. From germline, CDR1 is LGHNT and CDR2 FRNRAP.

The chain couples TRBV28 to TRBJ2-3; D is unclear. Trimming stripped 9 bases from V and 0 bases from J, with 16 bases between. From germline, CDR1 is MDHEN and CDR2 SYDVKM. The CDR3 totals 15 residues. This CDR3 is CASLKRADSTDTQYF. CDR3 coding DNA: TGTGCCAGTTTGAAAAGAGCCGATAGCACAGATACGCAGTATTTT.

This chain joins TRBV30 and TRBJ2-3; D might be TRBD1 or TRBD2, each matching 5 bases. Trimming removed 5 bases from V and 6 bases from J, with 9 bases in between. Per germline, CDR1 GTSNPN and CDR2 SVGIG (reference sequence). The CDR3 has 11 amino acids. CDR3 sequence (DNA): TGTGCCTGGGGGACGGGGGATACGCAGTATTTT. It translates to CAWGTGDTQYF.

The rearrangement uses TRBV19 and TRBJ2-1; 8 nucleotides agree with TRBD1. With V trimmed by 3 bases and J by 3 bases, 4 bases remained unmatched. The CDR3 is made up of 15 amino acids. Germline V CDR1 and CDR2: LNHDA, SQIVND (reference sequence). The CDR3 here is CASSIGQGGYNEQFF. CDR3 nucleotides: TGTGCCAGTAGTATTGGACAGGGTGGCTACAATGAGCAGTTCTTC.

V is TRBV9 and J is TRBJ1-1; a possible D gene is TRBD1 (5 bases). This CDR3 comprises 14 residues. Trimming stripped 0 bases from V and 7 bases from J, with 13 bases between. Germline CDR1 reads SGDLS; CDR2 reads YYNGEE. The CDR3 nucleotides read TGTGCCAGCAGCGTAGCGGCAGGGCGTCTTGAAGCTTTCTTT. This codes for CASSVAAGRLEAFF.

In the case of this clone: The junction departs from germline at one end; a sequencing error may be responsible. This chain joins TRBV10-3 and TRBJ2-2, with a possible D match to TRBD2 (5 bases). The length of the CDR3 is 13 residues. Germline values: CDR1 ENHRY, CDR2 SYGVKD. For the CDR3, the DNA is TGTGCCCTCAGTAGCGAGGGCACCGGGGAGCTGTTTTTT. Translating gives CALSSEGTGELFF.

The chain employs TRBV9 and TRBJ2-7; 14 bases are shared with TRBD2. This CDR3 contains 18 residues. Germline CDR1 is SGDLS and CDR2 is YYNGEE. The V and J ends lost 4 bases and 2 bases, in that order; junction bases with no gene match: 11. CDR3: CASSLEGTSGGYTYEQYF. CDR3 DNA sequence: TGTGCCAGCAGCCTCGAAGGGACTAGCGGGGGCTACACCTACGAGCAGTACTTC.

V gene TRBV5-1 combines with J gene TRBJ2-5, with 8 bases aligning to TRBD1. Germline-derived CDR1 and CDR2 are SGHRS and YFSETQ. CDR3 length: 15 residues. The trim removed 0 bases at V and 4 bases at J, leaving 5 bases unmatched. CDR3 in DNA: TGCGCCAGCAGCTTGGCGGGGACAGGAATAGAGACCCAGTACTTC. The encoded protein is CASSLAGTGIETQYF.

The chain has TRBV5-4 and TRBJ1-2; D uncertain. Deletions cut 1 base from V and 0 bases from J, with 7 bases between. Germline V gene data show CDR1 as SGHNT and CDR2 as YYREEE (reference sequence). CDR3 size: 14 residues. Written as DNA, the CDR3 is TGTGCCAGCAGCTTGTTCATATCTAACTATGGCTACACCTTC. This encodes CASSLFISNYGYTF.